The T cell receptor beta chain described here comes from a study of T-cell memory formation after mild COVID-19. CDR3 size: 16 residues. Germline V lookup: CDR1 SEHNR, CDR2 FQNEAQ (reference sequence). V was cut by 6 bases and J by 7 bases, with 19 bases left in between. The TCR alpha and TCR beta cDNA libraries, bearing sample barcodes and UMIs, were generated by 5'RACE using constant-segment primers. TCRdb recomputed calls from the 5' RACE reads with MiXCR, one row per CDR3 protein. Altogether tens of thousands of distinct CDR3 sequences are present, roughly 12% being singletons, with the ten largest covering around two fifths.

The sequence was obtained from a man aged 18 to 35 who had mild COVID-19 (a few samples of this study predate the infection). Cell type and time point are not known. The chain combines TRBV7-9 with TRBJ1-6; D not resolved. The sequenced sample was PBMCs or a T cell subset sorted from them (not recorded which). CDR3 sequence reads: CASRTTQPGGNSPLHF. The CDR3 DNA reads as TGTGCCAGCAGGACAACACAACCGGGCGGGAATTCACCCCTCCACTTT.